This is a list of T cell receptor beta chains from one sample in a study of OX40 agonist ivuxolimab in advanced cancers. The protocol was immunoSEQ multiplex PCR, while the TCRdb copy is restricted to in-frame clones and leaves out a portion. The data show 38,000 or so clones, approximately 89% seen once. Sample: CD4+ or CD8+ T cells sorted from blood, taken in a trial of the OX40 agonist ivuxolimab. These receptor sequences come from an adult with an advanced solid tumor such as melanoma, head and neck, liver or kidney cancer. CDR3s include the opening cysteine and the closing phenylalanine or tryptophan. The D gene is left open where the match is weak. Clone size appears in some rows only: once, few, many, or a class for an expanded clone.

v_call	d_call	j_call	clone_size	cdr3_nt	cdr3_aa
TRBV5-1	-	TRBJ1-1	-	TGCGCCAGCAGCTCCTGGACCACCGGTGAAGCTTTCTTT	CASSSWTTGEAFF
TRBV5-8	-	TRBJ2-7	-	TGTGCCAGGTGGGCGGACAGCCGGGAGCAGTACTTC	CARWADSREQYF
TRBV7-2	-	TRBJ1-2	medium-sized	TGTGCCAGCAGCCTCGAAGAGGGGGGGTCCGGCTACACCTTC	CASSLEEGGSGYTF
TRBV27	-	TRBJ1-1	-	TGTGCCAGCAGGGACATACTGAACACTGAAGCTTTCTTT	CASRDILNTEAFF
TRBV9	TRBD2	TRBJ2-1	-	TGTGCCAGCAGCGTTCTGGGGGGTAGCGGGAGGTGGAATGAGCAGTTCTTC	CASSVLGGSGRWNEQFF
TRBV7-2	TRBD2	TRBJ2-1	once	TGTGCCAGCAGTCGAATTATAGCGGGTGGGGTGCACAATGAGCAGTTCTTC	CASSRIIAGGVHNEQFF
TRBV11-2	-	TRBJ2-3	medium-sized	TGTGCCAGCAGAATGGAAATCACAGATACGCAGTATTTT	CASRMEITDTQYF
TRBV7-2	-	TRBJ2-7	-	TGTGCCAGCAGCTTGGGGCGGGGCGAGCAGTACTTC	CASSLGRGEQYF
TRBV18	-	TRBJ2-3	-	TGTGCCAGCTCACCGGCCCGCGGCCGAGATACGCAGTATTTT	CASSPARGRDTQYF
TRBV7-6	TRBD1	TRBJ1-5	-	TGTGCCAGCAGCTTAGTGGCCAGGGGGACGCCCCAGCATTTT	CASSLVARGTPQHF
TRBV5-1	-	TRBJ2-7	-	TGCGCCAGCAGCTTGGGAACAGGACGCTCCTACGAGCAGTACTTC	CASSLGTGRSYEQYF
TRBV5-1	-	TRBJ2-7	-	TGCGCCAGCAGCCTAACCGGGGCTTCCTACGAGCAGTACTTC	CASSLTGASYEQYF
TRBV18	TRBD1	TRBJ2-5	-	TGTGCCAGCTCACCGGCTAAGGACAGGGGGCAGACCCAGTACTTC	CASSPAKDRGQTQYF
TRBV6-5	-	TRBJ2-7	-	TGTGCCAGCAGTTACCCTAACTCCTACGAGCAGTACTTC	CASSYPNSYEQYF
TRBV7-9	-	TRBJ2-1	-	TGTGCCAGCACCCGGGCCTCCTCCTACAATGAGCAGTTCTTC	CASTRASSYNEQFF
TRBV6-1	-	TRBJ2-1	-	TGTGCCAGCAGTGAAGGTGCCGCCTACAATGAGCAGTTCTTC	CASSEGAAYNEQFF
TRBV9	-	TRBJ2-1	-	TGTGCCAGCAGCGTAGATGAGGGGAGGTACTACAATGAGCAGTTCTTC	CASSVDEGRYYNEQFF
TRBV4-2	TRBD2	TRBJ2-7	-	TGTGCCAGCAGCCAAATAGCGGGAGGGTTCTACGAGCAGTACTTC	CASSQIAGGFYEQYF
TRBV19	TRBD2	TRBJ2-1	-	TGTGCCAGTAGTATTTTCCCCGGACTAGCGGGAGGTATAAATGAGCAGTTCTTC	CASSIFPGLAGGINEQFF
TRBV18	TRBD2	TRBJ2-7	once	TGTGCCAGCTCACCAGCCCCCGGGACTAGCGGGAAACCTTACGAGCAGTACTTC	CASSPAPGTSGKPYEQYF
TRBV5-1	-	TRBJ2-2	-	TGCGCCAGCAGCTTGGATGGGACCGGGGAGCTGTTTTTT	CASSLDGTGELFF
TRBV18	TRBD2	TRBJ2-1	few	TGTGCCAGCTCACCATCGCGGGGGAGCTCCTACAATGAGCAGTTCTTC	CASSPSRGSSYNEQFF
TRBV12-5	TRBD2	TRBJ2-1	-	TGTGCTAGTTTTAAGCGGGAAGTGTCTAATGAGCAGTTCTTC	CASFKREVSNEQFF
TRBV14	-	TRBJ1-1	-	TGTGCCAGCAGCCAAGCGTCGGTGCCGGCTTTCTTT	CASSQASVPAFF
TRBV12-5	-	TRBJ2-1	-	TGTGCTAGTGGTTTGCCCACAGGTAGCGGAGGGTTCAATGAGCAGTTCTTC	CASGLPTGSGGFNEQFF
TRBV7-2	TRBD2	TRBJ2-7	-	TGTGCCAGCAGCTTACGATCACGACTAGCGGGAGGGCCTGGCGACGAGCAGTACTTC	CASSLRSRLAGGPGDEQYF
TRBV2	-	TRBJ2-5	-	TGTGCCAGCGGGAGTGTTCGGGAGACCCAGTACTTC	CASGSVRETQYF
TRBV29-1	TRBD2	TRBJ2-7	-	TGCAGTCCGCCGGGAGGGGGTCGGGGCGAGCAGTACTTC	CSPPGGGRGEQYF
TRBV7-2	TRBD2	TRBJ2-7	-	TGTGCCAGCAGCTTAACTAGAGCGGGATCCTCCTACGAGCAGTACTTC	CASSLTRAGSSYEQYF
TRBV28	TRBD2	TRBJ2-2	-	TGTGCCAGCAGTTTTCTAGCGGGCCCTAACACCGGGGAGCTGTTTTTT	CASSFLAGPNTGELFF
TRBV11-3	-	TRBJ1-1	few	TGTGCCAGCAGCTTAACGTCTTCACGAGCTGAAGCTTTCTTT	CASSLTSSRAEAFF
TRBV11-2	-	TRBJ2-7	-	TGTGCCAGCAGCCCTTCCGGGTCTGCCTACGAGCAGTACTTC	CASSPSGSAYEQYF
TRBV6-1	TRBD1	TRBJ1-1	-	TGTGCCAGCAGTGAAAGGGCAGGGGGCACGAACACTGAAGCTTTCTTT	CASSERAGGTNTEAFF
TRBV28	-	TRBJ2-4	-	TGTGCCAGCCGTCCGGGTGAAGGACGAAACATTCAGTACTTC	CASRPGEGRNIQYF
TRBV28	TRBD1	TRBJ2-3	-	TGTGCCAGCAGTTTGACCTCGGGACAGCGAAATAGCACAGATACGCAGTATTTT	CASSLTSGQRNSTDTQYF
TRBV27	TRBD1	TRBJ2-7	-	TGTGCCAGCAAATTAGTGCGACAGGGAAAGTCCTACGAGCAGTACTTC	CASKLVRQGKSYEQYF
TRBV7-2	TRBD2	TRBJ2-7	once	TGTGCCAGCAGCTTAGAAGGCGGGAGAATATACTACGAGCAGTACTTC	CASSLEGGRIYYEQYF
TRBV19	-	TRBJ2-6	-	TGTGCCAGTAGTACCCCAGGGGGGTTAGGTCCTGGGGCCAACGTCCTGACTTTC	CASSTPGGLGPGANVLTF
TRBV27	-	TRBJ1-2	-	TGTGCCAGCAGTTTTCGAGGGTACGGCTACACCTTC	CASSFRGYGYTF
TRBV7-2	TRBD1	TRBJ2-5	few	TGTGCCAGCAGCCGGACAGGAGAGACCCAGTACTTC	CASSRTGETQYF
TRBV5-5	TRBD1	TRBJ1-2	-	TGTGCCAGCAGTCCGTTAGGACAGGATAGACATGGCTACACCTTC	CASSPLGQDRHGYTF
TRBV4-3	TRBD2	TRBJ2-3	-	TGCGCCAGCAGCCTAAACCCTCGACTAGCGGGAATAACAGATACGCAGTATTTT	CASSLNPRLAGITDTQYF
TRBV19	-	TRBJ2-3	-	TGTGCCAGTAACGGGGAAACAGATACGCAGTATTTT	CASNGETDTQYF
TRBV7-8	TRBD1	TRBJ1-3	-	TGTGCCAGCAGCTTACAGGGGGGTGGTGGAAACACCATATATTTT	CASSLQGGGGNTIYF
TRBV6-5	-	TRBJ1-1	few	TGTGCCAGCAGTTACGGGGGGTCTGGTATGAACACTGAAGCTTTCTTT	CASSYGGSGMNTEAFF
TRBV5-1	-	TRBJ2-5	-	TGCGCCAGCAGCTACTCGGGGGAGACCCAGTACTTC	CASSYSGETQYF
TRBV7-2	-	TRBJ2-1	-	TGTGCCAGCAGCTTAGTCCGGATCCTAGCCCACAATGAGCAGTTCTTC	CASSLVRILAHNEQFF
TRBV11-2	-	TRBJ2-1	-	TGTGCCAGCAGCTTAGGGACAGAAGTTAACAATGAGCAGTTCTTC	CASSLGTEVNNEQFF
TRBV7-6	-	TRBJ1-4	once	TGTGCCAGCAGCTTGCGCGGGACAACTAATGAAAAACTGTTTTTT	CASSLRGTTNEKLFF